What follows are 28 T cell receptor beta chains derived from one specimen sequenced in a study of blood T cells in healthy people across ages. The second PCR ran about 7 to 12 cycles with a sample-barcoded 5' primer and J-beta primers. TCRdb redid the calling of the 5' RACE reads with MiXCR, one entry per CDR3 protein. The sample lists some 790,000 distinct CDR3 sequences, 25% to 30% occurring once. The sample was blood. These TCRs come from an elderly woman in good health.

There are many counts of this clonotype. The chain has TRBV20-1 and TRBJ2-1, with 15 positions matching TRBD2. There are 18 residues in the CDR3. CDR1 is DFQATT and CDR2 is SNEGSKA in the germline V gene (reference sequence). Trimming removed 5 bases from V and 1 base from J; junction bases left unmatched: 9. The CDR3 DNA reads TGCAGTGCTGACCGGACTAGCGGGGGGGTGAGATCCTACAATGAGCAGTTCTTC. Translating gives CSADRTSGGVRSYNEQFF.

On this clonotype: A read error may explain this, as a much larger clone is one base away. The chain recombines TRBV7-2 with TRBJ2-5; 10 bases line up with TRBD2. Losses at the gene ends were 6 bases for V and 5 bases for J; bases not matched to a gene: 9. This CDR3 contains 15 residues. Germline CDR1 reads SGHTA; CDR2 reads FQGNSA. This CDR3 reads CTSRRTSGEMETQYF. The CDR3 coding sequence is TGTACCAGCAGACGTACTAGCGGGGAGATGGAGACCCAGTACTTC.

The sample holds a few counts of this clonotype. This rearrangement joins TRBV5-1 to TRBJ2-7; D perhaps matches TRBD1 (6 bases). The J call is doubtful: the DNA matches TRBJ2-4 better. The V gene's germline CDR1 is SGHRS and CDR2 YFSETQ. The CDR3 spans 14 residues. The CDR3 DNA is TGCGCCAGCAGCTTGGATGACAGGCTGAACATTCAGTACTTC. It specifies CASSLDDRLNIQYF.

In its sample, this clonotype was seen many times. This chain joins TRBV20-1 and TRBJ2-4; 13 nucleotides match TRBD2. The J call may be incorrect, as the DNA end agrees better with TRBJ2-7. CDR1 is DFQATT and CDR2 is SNEGSKA in the germline V gene (reference sequence). The length of the CDR3 is 14 residues. The CDR3 DNA follows: TGCAGTGCTCCCCGGACTAGCGGGGGCTTCGAGCAGTACTTC. Translation: CSAPRTSGGFEQYF.

This clonotype was recorded once. V usage is TRBV6-5 and J usage is TRBJ1-2, with D uncertain. The CDR3 is 13 residues long. V lost 6 bases and J 8 bases, leaving 16 bases between the germline ends. Germline CDR1 and CDR2: MNHEY and SVGAGI. The CDR3 is CASSPILAGGYTF. In DNA form, the CDR3 reads TGTGCCAGCAGCCCCATCCTGGCCGGGGGCTACACCTTC.

The V call is TRBV4-3, the J call TRBJ2-5; 8 bases agree with TRBD2. V lost 1 base and J lost 11; bases outside the gene matches: 18. Germline V lookup: CDR1 LGHNA, CDR2 YSLEER. The CDR3 has 17 residues. The CDR3 spells CASSQGLAGPAYNEQYF. CDR3 in DNA: TGCGCCAGCAGCCAAGGATTAGCGGGACCCGCCTACAATGAGCAGTACTTC.

About this clonotype: One junction end does not reproduce the germline sequence, and a read error may be involved. The gene calls are TRBV11-3 and TRBJ1-2; D is uncertain. The germline gives CDR1 SGHNT, CDR2 YENEEA. The CDR3 totals 14 residues. The CDR3 nucleotides are TGTGCCGGCAGCGCTGATCCCTATCCTTATGGCTACACCTTC. Translation gives CAGSADPYPYGYTF.

This clonotype was detected only a few times. The chain joins TRBV28 to TRBJ1-1; unclear D gene. Germline V gene sequence: CDR1 MDHEN, CDR2 SYDVKM. CDR3 length: 14 amino acids. The V end lost 5 bases, the J end lost 0 bases, and 10 bases lay between the germline ends. CDR3 sequence reads: CASSRQFVNTEAFF. The DNA of the CDR3 is TGTGCCAGCAGTCGACAATTCGTGAACACTGAAGCTTTCTTT.

This clonotype was observed many times. The chain carries TRBV20-1 and TRBJ2-5; D may be TRBD1 or TRBD2 (7 bases each). Germline V CDR1 and CDR2: DFQATT, SNEGSKA (reference sequence). Between the trimmed V and J ends, which lost 7 bases and 5 bases, there was a span of 14 bases. This CDR3 spans 12 amino acids. CDR3 sequence: CSVAGGGETQYF. CDR3 coding DNA: TGCAGTGTAGCAGGGGGGGGTGAGACCCAGTACTTC.

The chain combines TRBV6-5 with TRBJ1-2, with D possibly being TRBD1 (5 bases). The V gene lost 5 bases and the J gene lost 6 bases, with 22 bases spanning the gap. The CDR3 is made up of 16 amino acids. The germline CDR1 and CDR2 sequences are MNHEY and SVGAGI. CDR3 nucleotide sequence: TGTGCCAGCAGTCCAAAGGGACGCGGGTACAACGATGGCTACACCTTC. It codes for CASSPKGRGYNDGYTF.

This clonotype has at least ten counts. The chain joins TRBV6-2 or TRBV6-3 to TRBJ2-6; possibly TRBD2 for D (5 bases). The CDR3 has 19 amino acids. Deletions cut 0 bases from V and 4 bases from J, with 19 bases between. The germline V gene has CDR1 MNHEY and CDR2 SVGEGT. The CDR3 here is CASSYSRRARTSGANVLTF. CDR3 bases: TGTGCCAGCAGTTACTCGAGGCGGGCCCGCACCTCCGGGGCCAACGTCCTGACTTTC.

This clonotype was observed many times. The chain recombines TRBV27 with TRBJ1-2; 8 bases map to TRBD1. The CDR3 length is 15 residues. Germline CDR1 reads MNHEY; CDR2 reads SMNVEV (reference sequence). V trimming: 5 bases; J trimming: 4 bases; junction bases outside the gene matches: 9. CDR3 region: CASSVSTGAGYGYTF. Here the CDR3 DNA reads TGTGCCAGCAGTGTTTCGACAGGGGCGGGCTATGGCTACACCTTC.

This clonotype was seen at least ten times. The chain couples TRBV28 to TRBJ1-2; the match to TRBD1 covers 10 bases. The V and J ends lost 2 bases and 5 bases, in that order; junction bases with no gene match: 5. The length of the CDR3 is 15 residues. Germline V gives CDR1 MDHEN, CDR2 SYDVKM. The CDR3 is CASSLRDRGGYGYTF. CDR3 sequence (DNA): TGTGCCAGCAGTTTAAGGGACAGGGGAGGTTATGGCTACACCTTC.

The V and J genes are TRBV7-2 and TRBJ2-5; 7 bases line up with TRBD2. The better agreement between TRBJ2-7 and the DNA end casts doubt on the J call. This CDR3 region has 14 residues. CDR1 and CDR2 (germline): SGHTA, FQGNSA. CDR3 region: CASSFGTNSYEQYF. The CDR3 region has the DNA TGTGCCAGCAGCTTTGGGACTAACTCCTACGAGCAGTACTTC.

The chain combines TRBV30 with TRBJ1-4; D is undetermined. This CDR3 has 15 residues. Per the germline V gene, CDR1 is GTSNPN and CDR2 is SVGIG (reference sequence). Deletions cut 0 bases from V and 0 bases from J, with 8 bases between. Here the CDR3 DNA reads TGTGCCTGGAGTGTAACGGCAGCAACTAATGAAAAACTGTTTTTT. Translating gives CAWSVTAATNEKLFF.

This clonotype was recorded at least ten times. This sequence joins TRBV4-3 and TRBJ2-1; the match to TRBD2 covers 13 bases. The CDR3 length is 17 residues. Germline assignment: CDR1 LGHNA and CDR2 YSLEER. After removal of 1 base from V and 5 bases from J, the junction contained 5 bases not matched to a gene. CDR3: CASSQGGGLAGNNEQFF. The CDR3 nucleotides are TGCGCCAGCAGCCAAGGAGGGGGACTAGCGGGGAACAATGAGCAGTTCTTC.

This clonotype was observed a single time. A much larger clone differs by one base, so this may be a read error. The rearrangement links TRBV20-1 to TRBJ2-1; D not certain. There are 15 residues in the CDR3. Germline CDR1 is DFQATT and CDR2 is SNEGSKA (reference sequence). CDR3 amino acids: CSPFGLLSSYNEQLF. In DNA form, the CDR3 reads TGCAGCCCCTTTGGGCTTCTGAGCTCCTACAATGAGCAGTTGTTC.

The chain carries TRBV7-2 and TRBJ2-1; the D gene is possibly TRBD2 (7 bases). Germline V lookup: CDR1 SGHTA, CDR2 FQGNSA. Trimming took off 7 bases at V and 2 bases at J, with 15 bases between the two ends. This CDR3 is 15 amino acids long. The CDR3 here is CASKGGPGTYNEQFF. The CDR3 DNA sequence: TGTGCCAGCAAGGGGGGGCCAGGGACCTACAATGAGCAGTTCTTC. Combining the CDR3 with reference TRBV7-2 and TRBJ2-1 gives the whole variable domain GAGVSQSPSNKVTEKGKDVELRCDPISGHTALYWYRQSLGQGLEFLIYFQGNSAPDKSGLPSDRFSAERTGGSVSTLTIQRTQQEDSAVYLCASKGGPGTYNEQFFGPGTRLTVL.

At least ten counts were recorded for this clonotype. V usage is TRBV7-9 and J usage is TRBJ2-1; perhaps TRBD2 as D (5 bases). The V end was cut by 4 bases, the J end by 6 bases, with 22 bases between. The CDR3 sequence is 17 residues long. The germline CDR1 and CDR2 sequences are SEHNR and FQNEAQ (reference sequence). CDR3 loop: CASSSPRRHPNPNEQFF. The CDR3 bases are TGTGCCAGCAGCTCCCCGCGGAGGCATCCGAACCCCAATGAGCAGTTCTTC.

This clonotype was detected ten times or more. The genes are TRBV6-2 or TRBV6-3 and TRBJ2-2; 8 positions match TRBD1. V lost 5 bases and J lost 5; bases outside the gene matches: 4. The CDR3 spans 14 residues. Germline CDR1 and CDR2: MNHEY and SVGEGT. CDR3 coding DNA: TGTGCCAGCAGTCCAACAGGGGGGACCGGGGAGCTGTTTTTT. Its protein product is CASSPTGGTGELFF.

In the case of this clonotype: This may arise from a read error, as a much more abundant clone is one base away. The chain carries TRBV5-1 and TRBJ1-5; D may be TRBD1 (6 bases). Germline CDR1 reads SGHRS; CDR2 reads YFSETQ. This CDR3 spans 15 amino acids. CDR3 bases: TGCGCCCGCAGCTTGTCTCCGGGGGCTGGTCAGCCCCAGCATTTT. It yields the protein CARSLSPGAGQPQHF.

The chain has TRBV29-1 and TRBJ1-1; the match to TRBD1 covers 9 bases. The CDR3 spans 12 residues. The V gene's germline CDR1 is SQVTM and CDR2 ANQGSEA. V gave up 4 bases and J gave up 7 bases; unmatched junction bases: 4. The CDR3 coding sequence is TGCAGCGTTGTTGGACAGGGGATTGAAGCTTTCTTT. Residues: CSVVGQGIEAFF.

In its sample, this clonotype was seen many times. The V gene is TRBV6-5, the J gene TRBJ2-5, with a weak D call TRBD2 (6 bases). CDR1 and CDR2 from the germline V gene are MNHEY and SVGAGI. The V and J ends lost 0 bases and 0 bases respectively, with 14 bases between them. The length of the CDR3 is 17 residues. The CDR3 DNA reads TGTGCCAGCAGTTACTCTGGGCGGGGAAGGTACCAAGAGACCCAGTACTTC. As protein: CASSYSGRGRYQETQYF.

About this clonotype itself: The junction differs from germline at one of its ends, possibly a read error. The chain employs TRBV5-1 and TRBJ1-1; possibly TRBD1 for D (6 bases). This CDR3 has 15 residues. CDR1 and CDR2 (germline): SGHRS, YFSETQ. The CDR3 is CVSSSRPEGDTEAFF. Here the CDR3 DNA reads TGCGTCAGCAGCTCCAGGCCTGAGGGGGACACTGAAGCTTTCTTT.

The rearrangement uses TRBV14 and TRBJ1-6; D not certain. Trimming left V 1 base short and J 2 bases short, with 6 bases between. Per germline, CDR1 SGHDN and CDR2 FVKESK. CDR3 size: 15 residues. As DNA, the CDR3 is TGTGCCAGCAGCCAAGTCACGACCTATAATTCACCCCTCCACTTT. This sequence encodes CASSQVTTYNSPLHF. The variable domain in full, with the rest retrieved from reference TRBV14 and TRBJ1-6, is EAGVTQFPSHSVIEKGQTVTLRCDPISGHDNLYWYRRVMGKEIKFLLHFVKESKQDESGMPNNRFLAERTGGTYSTLKVQPAELEDSGVYFCASSQVTTYNSPLHFGNGTRLTVT.

There are many counts of this clonotype. The rearrangement uses TRBV7-2 and TRBJ1-6, with unresolved D. V dropped 5 bases and J dropped 8 bases, with 22 bases sitting between them. Germline CDR1 is SGHTA and CDR2 is FQGNSA. This CDR3 has 17 residues. CDR3 residues: CASSAFLEKVAYSPLHF. The CDR3 nucleotides are TGTGCCAGCAGCGCCTTTTTAGAAAAAGTAGCTTATTCACCCCTCCACTTT. The full variable domain, in which reference TRBV7-2 and TRBJ1-6 provide the parts outside the CDR3, is GAGVSQSPSNKVTEKGKDVELRCDPISGHTALYWYRQSLGQGLEFLIYFQGNSAPDKSGLPSDRFSAERTGGSVSTLTIQRTQQEDSAVYLCASSAFLEKVAYSPLHFGNGTRLTVT.

This clonotype was found once. This may arise from a read error, as a much more abundant clone is one base away. The chain joins TRBV20-1 to TRBJ2-1, with a possible D match to TRBD2 (5 bases). V lost 3 bases and J lost 13, with 13 bases in between. CDR3 length equals 11 residues. Germline CDR1 is DFQATT and CDR2 is SNEGSKA (reference sequence). CDR3 in DNA: TGCAGTGCTAGGAATGGACTTGATCAGTTCTTC. It yields the protein CSARNGLDQFF.

As concerns this clonotype: Given a much more abundant clone one base away, this may be a read error. V is TRBV7-9 and J is TRBJ1-6; D is undetermined. Germline lookup yields CDR1 SEHNR and CDR2 FQNEAQ (reference sequence). The CDR3 has 13 residues. The CDR3 protein is CAGSLSSASPLHF. CDR3 DNA sequence: TGTGCCGGCAGCTTATCAAGTGCTTCACCCCTCCACTTT. The full variable domain, with the rest looked up from reference TRBV7-9 and TRBJ1-6, is DTGVSQNPRHKITKRGQNVTFRCDPISEHNRLYWYRQTLGQGPEFLTYFQNEAQLEKSRLLSDRFSAERPKGSFSTLEIQRTEQGDSAMYLCAGSLSSASPLHFGNGTRLTVT.